Included here is one T cell receptor beta chain sequence, with context. Germline lookup yields CDR1 LGHDT and CDR2 YNNKEL (reference sequence). V was clipped by 0 bases and J by 4 bases, with 12 bases between them. The CDR3 runs 15 residues. Regions amplified from RNA transcripts were the TCR beta CDR3 regions. The HTBI set primed first-round TCR CDR3 RT-PCR. MiXCR was run by TCRdb on the multiplex PCR reads, yielding one entry per CDR3 protein. The profile covers roughly 570,000 distinct CDR3 sequences, with 15% to 17% appearing a single time and around 7.3% taken by the ten largest. The data were obtained in a study of T cells in Graves' hyperthyroidism and ophthalmopathy.

This clonotype originated in a woman aged 25 to 39 with Graves' hyperthyroidism. The chain recombines TRBV3-1 with TRBJ2-5; D unclear. The sequenced sample was blood. This chain's CDR3 is CASSQDLVQLETQYF. In DNA, the CDR3 is TGTGCCAGCAGCCAAGATCTAGTACAGTTAGAGACCCAGTACTTC.